This T cell receptor (beta chain) was sequenced for a study of HIV-infected patients and healthy controls. Study-wide findings and caveats: During therapy, HIV-associated CDR3s fell significantly in frequency, while CMV-associated CDR3s did not change significantly. The study did not determine the donors' HLA types.

Around 530 ng RNA was reverse transcribed with alpha and beta constant-region primers. Each of the alpha and beta chains got its own library through chain-specific third strand synthesis with indices. One primer pair amplified all rearrangements per chain; each cDNA got molecular barcodes. In TCRdb, the 5' RACE reads were re-called with MiXCR into one record per CDR3 protein. The sample holds about 7,900 distinct CDR3 sequences, over 7.5% seen once. This clonotype has ten or more counts. Its antigen is unidentified. Antiretroviral therapy had run roughly three months, about 14 weeks, before follow-up blood collection. All unsorted peripheral T cells were captured because whole blood was used without fractionation. The CDR3 loop spans 12 amino acids. Germline V gene data show CDR1 as SGHDT and CDR2 as YYEEEE. Deletions cut 2 bases from V and 6 bases from J, with 9 bases between.

The V and J genes are TRBV5-6 and TRBJ2-7; D not resolved. This TCR came from an adult with HIV infection. This material consisted of blood, taken during antiretroviral therapy. The CDR3 here is CASSFLSPEQYF. In DNA form, the CDR3 reads TGTGCCAGCAGCTTTCTCTCTCCCGAGCAGTACTTC.